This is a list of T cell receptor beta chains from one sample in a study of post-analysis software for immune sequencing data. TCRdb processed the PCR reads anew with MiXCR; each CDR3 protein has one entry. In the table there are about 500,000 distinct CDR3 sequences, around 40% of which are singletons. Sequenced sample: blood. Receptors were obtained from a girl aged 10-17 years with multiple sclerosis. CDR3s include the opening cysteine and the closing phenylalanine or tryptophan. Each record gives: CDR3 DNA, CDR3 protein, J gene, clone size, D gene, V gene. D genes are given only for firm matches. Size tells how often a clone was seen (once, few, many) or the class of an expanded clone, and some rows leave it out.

CDR3nt: TGTGCCACCAGCAGAGATCGGGGACAGGCTACTTCAAAGTACTTC
CDR3aa: CATSRDRGQATSKYF
j_gene: TRBJ2-7
abundance: NA
d_gene: TRBD1
v_gene: TRBV15

CDR3nt: TGTGCCAGCAGCTTAAAGGTCAATGTCCCCTATGGCTACACCTTC
CDR3aa: CASSLKVNVPYGYTF
j_gene: TRBJ1-2
abundance: NA
d_gene: NA
v_gene: TRBV7-9

CDR3nt: TGTGCCAGCAGCCACGACGCCAGGGGATGGGCAGATACGCAGTATTTT
CDR3aa: CASSHDARGWADTQYF
j_gene: TRBJ2-3
abundance: few
d_gene: NA
v_gene: TRBV13

CDR3nt: TGCAGTGCTACGGGACTAGCGGGAGGAGTTGAGCAGTTCTTC
CDR3aa: CSATGLAGGVEQFF
j_gene: TRBJ2-1
abundance: NA
d_gene: TRBD2
v_gene: TRBV20-1

CDR3nt: TGCGCCAGCAGCCCCAGCCCTGACTTAGCGGGAGAAAATTACGACGAGCAGTACTTC
CDR3aa: CASSPSPDLAGENYDEQYF
j_gene: TRBJ2-7
abundance: NA
d_gene: TRBD2
v_gene: TRBV4-1

CDR3nt: TGTGCCAGCAGCTACAGGTATGCTGACGAGCAGTACTTC
CDR3aa: CASSYRYADEQYF
j_gene: TRBJ2-7
abundance: NA
d_gene: NA
v_gene: TRBV7-3

CDR3nt: TGCAGTGCTAGAGTTGTCGACACAGATACGCAGTATTTT
CDR3aa: CSARVVDTDTQYF
j_gene: TRBJ2-3
abundance: few
d_gene: NA
v_gene: TRBV20-1

CDR3nt: TGTGCCAGCAACTTCGTAGCGGGAGGGTCCTACGAGCAGTACTTC
CDR3aa: CASNFVAGGSYEQYF
j_gene: TRBJ2-7
abundance: NA
d_gene: TRBD2
v_gene: TRBV11-2

CDR3nt: TGCAGTGCTAGCCGTAGCGGGAGTAAACGCTACGAGCAGTACTTC
CDR3aa: CSASRSGSKRYEQYF
j_gene: TRBJ2-7
abundance: few
d_gene: TRBD2
v_gene: TRBV20-1

CDR3nt: TGTGCCAGCAGCCTCGGGACCCAGTTTCACAATGAGCAGTTCTTC
CDR3aa: CASSLGTQFHNEQFF
j_gene: TRBJ2-1
abundance: NA
d_gene: NA
v_gene: TRBV7-2

CDR3nt: TGTGCCAGCAGCCACCCCCCACAGGCTACCAAGGACTATGGCTACACCTTC
CDR3aa: CASSHPPQATKDYGYTF
j_gene: TRBJ1-2
abundance: few
d_gene: NA
v_gene: TRBV6-6

CDR3nt: TGCAGCGTTGAATATCCCGAGCACTATGGCTACACCTTC
CDR3aa: CSVEYPEHYGYTF
j_gene: TRBJ1-2
abundance: NA
d_gene: NA
v_gene: TRBV29-1

CDR3nt: TGTGCCAGCAGCTCGAGATCATCTAGCGGGTCCTACGAGCAGTACTTC
CDR3aa: CASSSRSSSGSYEQYF
j_gene: TRBJ2-7
abundance: NA
d_gene: TRBD2
v_gene: TRBV7-2

CDR3nt: TGTGCCAGCAGTCGCGACAGCTCCTATAATTCACCCCTCCACTTT
CDR3aa: CASSRDSSYNSPLHF
j_gene: TRBJ1-6
abundance: NA
d_gene: NA
v_gene: TRBV7-8

CDR3nt: TGTGCCAGCAGCCAATACCCGCAGCCAAGACAGGGTCTAGCTCGAAACACAGATACGCAGTATTTT
CDR3aa: CASSQYPQPRQGLARNTDTQYF
j_gene: TRBJ2-3
abundance: NA
d_gene: TRBD1
v_gene: TRBV7-6

CDR3nt: TGTGCCAGCAGCTTCCCTCACCGTAGCGGGAGGGAAAACATTCAGTACTTC
CDR3aa: CASSFPHRSGRENIQYF
j_gene: TRBJ2-4
abundance: few
d_gene: TRBD2
v_gene: TRBV5-5

CDR3nt: TGTGCCAGCAGCTCGGACAATTCACCCCTCCACTTT
CDR3aa: CASSSDNSPLHF
j_gene: TRBJ1-6
abundance: NA
d_gene: NA
v_gene: TRBV7-2

CDR3nt: TGTGCCAGCAGCTTAAGCAGGGGCCCCTACAATGAGCAGTTCTTC
CDR3aa: CASSLSRGPYNEQFF
j_gene: TRBJ2-1
abundance: many
d_gene: NA
v_gene: TRBV7-3

CDR3nt: TGCGCCAGCAGCGAAAACAGGGGCTATGGCTACACCTTC
CDR3aa: CASSENRGYGYTF
j_gene: TRBJ1-2
abundance: NA
d_gene: TRBD1
v_gene: TRBV5-1